A single sample gave rise to the 12 T cell receptor beta chains below, sequenced in a study of control samples from healthy donors and cancer patients. Assay used: immunoSEQ multiplex PCR; TCRdb lists only in-frame clones, some missing. The table includes around 100,000 clones, about 90% detected once. Material for sequencing was blood. These receptors all stem from a woman aged 50 to 60 in good health.

The rearrangement uses TRBV7-2 and TRBJ2-4; no reliable D call. The germline CDR1 and CDR2 sequences are SGHTA and FQGNSA. This CDR3 region has 16 residues. The V end was cut by 7 bases, the J end by 0 bases, with 16 bases between. For the CDR3, the DNA is TGTGCCAGCACTGGGATACCTGGCGAAGCCAAAAACATTCAGTACTTC. Translating gives CASTGIPGEAKNIQYF.

This sequence joins TRBV5-1 and TRBJ2-1; 8 bases match TRBD2. This CDR3 is built from 14 residues. Trimming at V came to 9 bases and at J to 2 bases, leaving 7 bases not matched to a gene. Germline V lookup: CDR1 SGHRS, CDR2 YFSETQ. This CDR3 reads CATSLAGPYNEQFF. The CDR3, as DNA: TGCGCCACCTCCCTAGCGGGTCCCTACAATGAGCAGTTCTTC. The variable domain in full, completed from reference TRBV5-1 and TRBJ2-1, reads KAGVTQTPRYLIKTRGQQVTLSCSPISGHRSVSWYQQTPGQGLQFLFEYFSETQRNKGNFPGRFSGRQFSNSRSEMNVSTLELGDSALYLCATSLAGPYNEQFFGPGTRLTVL.

V and J are TRBV30 and TRBJ1-1, with D tentatively TRBD1 (5 bases). Germline V lookup: CDR1 GTSNPN, CDR2 SVGIG (reference sequence). This CDR3 spans 12 amino acids. V was shortened by 4 bases and J by 5 bases, with 11 bases between the two germline ends. The CDR3 reads CAWKGVRTEAFF. Here the CDR3 DNA reads TGTGCCTGGAAAGGGGTGAGGACTGAAGCTTTCTTT.

The chain uses TRBV14 and TRBJ2-3, with D maybe TRBD1 (5 bases). CDR1 is SGHDN and CDR2 is FVKESK in the germline V gene. V was clipped by 3 bases and J by 2 bases, with 12 bases between them. CDR3 size: 15 residues. DNA for the CDR3: TGTGCCAGCAGCCATCCCCAGGGTCTCACAGATACGCAGTATTTT. It codes for CASSHPQGLTDTQYF.

The chain links TRBV7-3 to TRBJ2-1, with no clear D. CDR3 length equals 13 residues. Looked up from germline, CDR1 is SGHTA and CDR2 is FQGTGA. Trimming took off 2 bases at V and 9 bases at J, with 11 bases between the two ends. For the CDR3, the DNA is TGTGCCAGCAGCTTAGGGCCCACCGGTGAGCAGTTCTTC. Residues: CASSLGPTGEQFF.

The chain has TRBV20-1 and TRBJ2-2, with 7 bases matching TRBD1. Per germline, CDR1 DFQATT and CDR2 SNEGSKA (reference sequence). The V and J ends lost 6 bases and 9 bases, in that order; junction bases with no gene match: 4. This CDR3 spans 11 amino acids. CDR3 amino acids: CSAHRGRELFF. CDR3 nucleotide sequence: TGCAGTGCCCACAGGGGAAGGGAGCTGTTTTTT.

This chain links TRBV5-8 with TRBJ2-4, with TRBD2 matching 11 bases. There are 15 residues in the CDR3. V lost 3 bases, J lost 6 bases, and 5 bases stayed unmatched. Germline V gene data show CDR1 as SGHTS and CDR2 as YDEGEE. The CDR3 protein is CASSWGLAEPNIQYF. DNA of the CDR3: TGTGCCAGCAGCTGGGGACTAGCGGAGCCAAACATTCAGTACTTC.

This sequence joins TRBV7-2 and TRBJ2-3, with 7 positions matching TRBD2. In germline, CDR1 is SGHTA, CDR2 FQGNSA. The junction had 4 bases not matched to a gene; V was cut back by 4 bases and J by 0 bases. The CDR3 loop spans 15 amino acids. CDR3 protein: CASSSRLASTDTQYF. CDR3 in DNA: TGTGCCAGCAGCTCCCGACTAGCTAGCACAGATACGCAGTATTTT.

The chain combines TRBV19 with TRBJ2-1; 11 positions agree with TRBD2. The germline V gene has CDR1 LNHDA and CDR2 SQIVND (reference sequence). V shed 2 bases, J shed 0 bases, and the junction held 3 bases outside the gene matches. The CDR3 consists of 17 residues. In nucleotides, the CDR3 is TGTGCCAGTAGTATAACTAGCGGGGGACACTCCTACAATGAGCAGTTCTTC. This encodes CASSITSGGHSYNEQFF.

Comments on this clone: At one end, the junction sequence differs from germline, possibly due to a read error. The V call is TRBV2, the J call TRBJ2-1, with 9 bases lining up with TRBD2. This CDR3 spans 12 amino acids. Germline assignment: CDR1 SNHLY and CDR2 FYNNEI. The CDR3 DNA follows: TGTGCCAGCAGTGAAAAGGGACTAGCTTCGGTCTTC. It translates to CASSEKGLASVF.

The chain uses TRBV24-1 and TRBJ1-1; no clear D gene. The V end lost 5 bases, the J end lost 3 bases, and 9 bases lay between the germline ends. This CDR3 has 13 residues. Germline values: CDR1 KGHDR, CDR2 SFDVKD. This CDR3 is CATSAKRDTEAFF. Written as DNA, the CDR3 is TGTGCCACCAGTGCCAAGCGGGACACTGAAGCTTTCTTT.

This clone was found a few times. The rearrangement uses TRBV14 and TRBJ2-2, with D unclear. Germline V lookup: CDR1 SGHDN, CDR2 FVKESK. This CDR3 has 16 amino acids. Trimming stripped 0 bases from V and 5 bases from J, with 13 bases between. The CDR3 bases are TGTGCCAGCAGCCAAGATCTTGTACGGCGAACCGGGGAGCTGTTTTTT. Its protein is CASSQDLVRRTGELFF.